The clone carrying this T cell receptor beta chain was counted only a few times. The antigen is not known. The data belong to a study of cytomegalovirus exposure and HLA in healthy donors. The PCR made use of 60 Vbeta and 13 Jbeta primers. This table comes from immunoSEQ multiplex PCR, and its TCRdb copy is limited to in-frame clones, with some not included. The sample contains over 100,000 clones, 65% to 75% of which appear only once. Broader study findings: TCR beta chains numbering more than 150 were designated cytomegalovirus-associated. Within a later analysis, the majority of CMV-associated TCR beta chains appeared HLA-restricted.

The receptor's source is a young man in good health and CMV-seropositive. Sequencing was done on a sample of PBMCs.

The CDR3 bases are TGTGCCAGCAGTCCCCGACTGTCCTCTGGAAACACCATATATTTT. Its protein is CASSPRLSSGNTIYF. This rearrangement joins TRBV6-1 to TRBJ1-3; D unclear. This CDR3 has 15 amino acids. CDR1 is MNHNS and CDR2 is SASEGT in the germline V gene. V shed 5 bases and J shed 0 bases, with 11 bases lying between them.